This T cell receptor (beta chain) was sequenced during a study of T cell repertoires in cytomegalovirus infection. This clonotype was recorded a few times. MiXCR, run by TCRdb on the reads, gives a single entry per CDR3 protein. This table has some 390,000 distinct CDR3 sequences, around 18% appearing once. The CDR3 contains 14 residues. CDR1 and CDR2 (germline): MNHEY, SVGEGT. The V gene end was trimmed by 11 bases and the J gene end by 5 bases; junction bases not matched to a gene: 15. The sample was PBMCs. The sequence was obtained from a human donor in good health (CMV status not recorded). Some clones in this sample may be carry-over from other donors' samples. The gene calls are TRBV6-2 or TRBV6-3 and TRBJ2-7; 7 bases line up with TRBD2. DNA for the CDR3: TGTGCCGCGCGCGGTGGGGGGGGAAAGAACGAGCAGTACTTC. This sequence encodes CAARGGGGKNEQYF.